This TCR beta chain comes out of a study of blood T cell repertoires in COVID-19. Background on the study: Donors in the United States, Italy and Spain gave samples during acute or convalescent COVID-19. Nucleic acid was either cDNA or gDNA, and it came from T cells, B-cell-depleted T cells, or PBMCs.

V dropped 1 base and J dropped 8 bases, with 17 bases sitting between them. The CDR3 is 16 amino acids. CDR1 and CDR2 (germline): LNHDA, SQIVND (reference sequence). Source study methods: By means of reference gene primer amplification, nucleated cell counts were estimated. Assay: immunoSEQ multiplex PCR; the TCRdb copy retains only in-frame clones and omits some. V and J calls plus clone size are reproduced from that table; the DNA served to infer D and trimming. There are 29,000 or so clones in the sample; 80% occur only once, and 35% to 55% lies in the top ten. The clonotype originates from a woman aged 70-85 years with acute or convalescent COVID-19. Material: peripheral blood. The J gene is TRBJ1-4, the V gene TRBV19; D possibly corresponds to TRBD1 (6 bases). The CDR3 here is CASSIVRGASDEKLFF. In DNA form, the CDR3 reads TGTGCCAGTAGTATAGTCCGGGGGGCAAGTGACGAAAAACTGTTTTTT.